The 22 T cell receptor beta chains in this list originate from one sample, sequenced in a study of neurological immune-mediated disorders. Each CDR3 protein is one row after TCRdb ran MiXCR on the 5' RACE reads. The data contain more than 35,000 distinct CDR3 sequences, about 6.9% of them singletons. Sequencing was performed on CD4+ T cells from blood. Source of these receptors: a woman between 40 and 55 years old in good health.

As concerns this clonotype: Just one base apart from a much larger clone, this may be a read error. The J gene is TRBJ2-7, the V gene TRBV27; D is possibly TRBD1 or TRBD2 (5 bases each). The V gene's germline CDR1 is MNHEY and CDR2 SMNVEV (reference sequence). This CDR3 has 15 residues. V lost 6 bases and J 0 bases, leaving 15 bases between the germline ends. The CDR3 region is CASSHGAGLSYEQYF. For the CDR3, the DNA is TGTGCCAGCAGCCATGGGGCAGGACTCTCCTACGAGCAGTACTTC.

In its sample, this clonotype was seen many times. CDR3 nucleotides: TGTGCCAGCAGTCCGGGACAGGGGGCGAGAGGCTACACCTTC. Amino acid sequence: CASSPGQGARGYTF. The gene calls are TRBV6-5 and TRBJ1-2, with 12 bases identical to TRBD1. V shed 5 bases, J shed 8 bases, and the junction held 6 bases outside the gene matches. Germline V gene lookup returns CDR1 MNHEY and CDR2 SVGAGI. The CDR3 consists of 14 residues.

This clonotype occurred many times. This rearrangement joins TRBV25-1 to TRBJ2-3; D is ambiguous. Germline CDR1 and CDR2: MGHDK and SYGVNS. Trimming cost V 10 bases and J 7 bases, with 9 bases left between them. This CDR3 spans 10 amino acids. In nucleotides, the CDR3 is TGTGCCACCCGGGCGAATACGCAGTATTTT. Protein product: CATRANTQYF.

V is TRBV29-1 and J is TRBJ2-1, with D possibly being TRBD2 (5 bases). V lost 5 bases and J 5 bases, leaving 7 bases between the germline ends. CDR1 and CDR2 (germline): SQVTM, ANQGSEA. The CDR3 totals 11 residues. The DNA of the CDR3 is TGCAGCGTTCGGGGTCACAATGAGCAGTTCTTC. Translation: CSVRGHNEQFF.

Many counts were recorded for this clonotype. The CDR3 DNA is TGTGCCAGTAGTCTCCCCCGTAGCGGGAGTGGATCCGGGGAGCTGTTTTTT. Protein: CASSLPRSGSGSGELFF. The chain joins TRBV19 to TRBJ2-2, with 9 bases fitting TRBD2. With 5 bases clipped from V and 6 bases from J, the junction kept 13 bases outside the gene matches. The CDR3 covers 17 residues. CDR1 LNHDA and CDR2 SQIVND come from the germline V gene (reference sequence).

This clonotype was observed at least ten times. V and J are TRBV12-3 or TRBV12-4 and TRBJ1-2; D may be TRBD1 (5 bases). The germline V and J ends were trimmed by 6 bases and 8 bases, with 13 bases remaining between them. CDR3 length: 12 residues. The DNA for the CDR3 is TGTGCCAGCAGCCCCTCAGGGTACGGCTACACCTTC. Translated, it gives CASSPSGYGYTF.

This clonotype occurred many times. V is TRBV25-1 and J is TRBJ2-7; D tentatively reads TRBD1 or TRBD2 (5 bases each). Germline V gene lookup returns CDR1 MGHDK and CDR2 SYGVNS. There are 12 residues in the CDR3. The V gene lost 10 bases and the J gene lost 6 bases, with 16 bases spanning the gap. In nucleotides, the CDR3 is TGTGCCACCGGGACCTACGGGTCCGAGCAGTACTTC. Translating it yields CATGTYGSEQYF.

Many counts were recorded for this clonotype. The V call is TRBV28, the J call TRBJ1-6, with a tentative D call TRBD1 (5 bases). The length of the CDR3 is 17 residues. V lost 8 bases, J lost 0 bases, and 17 bases lay in between. Germline V gene data show CDR1 as MDHEN and CDR2 as SYDVKM. In nucleotides, the CDR3 is TGTGCCAGCCTCGAAGGGGCAGGAAGCTCCTATAATTCACCCCTCCACTTT. Its protein is CASLEGAGSSYNSPLHF.

There are many counts of this clonotype. V gene TRBV18 combines with J gene TRBJ1-5; 10 positions match TRBD1. The CDR3 runs to 17 residues. The ends lost 4 bases at V and 0 bases at J; junction bases unmatched: 6. Germline assignment: CDR1 KGHSH and CDR2 LQKENI. DNA of the CDR3: TGTGCCAGCTCACGATACGGGACAGGGGATAGCAATCAGCCCCAGCATTTT. Protein sequence: CASSRYGTGDSNQPQHF.

This clonotype has a count of ten or more. J is TRBJ2-7 and V is TRBV7-2, with TRBD1 matching 9 bases. V shed 8 bases, J shed 7 bases, and the junction held 12 bases outside the gene matches. CDR1 is SGHTA, CDR2 FQGNSA, per germline. CDR3 length: 14 amino acids. The CDR3 DNA follows: TGTGCCAGCGGCGGACTACAGGGGGCGGGAGAGCAGTACTTC. This codes for CASGGLQGAGEQYF.

The V gene is TRBV7-3, the J gene TRBJ2-1, with TRBD1 matching 9 bases. This CDR3 has 17 amino acids. Germline CDR1 SGHTA, CDR2 FQGTGA. J gave up 5 bases and V 5 bases, and 13 bases lay outside the gene matches. The CDR3 sequence is CASSPRMGTGSHNEQFF. The DNA for the CDR3 is TGTGCCAGCAGCCCCCGCATGGGGACAGGGTCCCACAATGAGCAGTTCTTC. The complete variable domain, with remaining parts taken from reference TRBV7-3 and TRBJ2-1, reads GAGVSQTPSNKVTEKGKYVELRCDPISGHTALYWYRQSLGQGPEFLIYFQGTGAADDSGLPNDRFFAVRPEGSVSTLKIQRTERGDSAVYLCASSPRMGTGSHNEQFFGPGTRLTVL.

This clonotype was counted at least ten times. This chain uses TRBV12-3 or TRBV12-4 with TRBJ2-3; D not certain. V was shortened by 3 bases and J by 1 base, with 2 bases between the two germline ends. The CDR3 runs 12 residues. The CDR3 loop is CASSFRTDTQYF. CDR3 nucleotides: TGTGCCAGCAGTTTCCGCACAGATACGCAGTATTTT.

This clonotype was seen repeatedly, ten times or more. The chain uses TRBV28 and TRBJ2-2; D may be TRBD2 (6 bases). Germline V gene sequence: CDR1 MDHEN, CDR2 SYDVKM. This CDR3 has 15 residues. Trimming stripped 3 bases from V and 4 bases from J, with 12 bases between. CDR3 residues: CASSFASAGTGELFF. The CDR3, as DNA: TGTGCCAGCAGTTTTGCTAGCGCTGGCACCGGGGAGCTGTTTTTT.

This clonotype was picked up many times. The V and J genes are TRBV20-1 and TRBJ2-7, with D possibly TRBD1 on 6 matching bases. Trimming cost V 3 bases and J 4 bases, with 10 bases left between them. CDR1 and CDR2 (germline): DFQATT, SNEGSKA (reference sequence). The CDR3 loop spans 12 amino acids. CDR3 amino acids: CSARDSLYEQYF. CDR3 nucleotide sequence: TGCAGTGCTAGGGACAGCCTTTACGAGCAGTACTTC.

This clonotype was counted ten times or more. This rearrangement joins TRBV20-1 to TRBJ1-5, with 10 bases lining up with TRBD1. Trimming at V came to 6 bases and at J to 5 bases, leaving 10 bases not matched to a gene. Germline CDR1 and CDR2: DFQATT and SNEGSKA (reference sequence). This CDR3 region has 15 residues. The CDR3 sequence: CSALTAGTGDQPQHF. CDR3 in DNA: TGCAGTGCGCTCACTGCCGGGACAGGGGATCAGCCCCAGCATTTT.

There are many counts of this clonotype. V and J are TRBV5-5 and TRBJ2-1; weak D call: TRBD2 (7 bases). This CDR3 spans 16 amino acids. V dropped 0 bases and J dropped 7 bases, with 17 bases sitting between them. Germline V lookup: CDR1 SGHKS, CDR2 YYEKEE (reference sequence). The CDR3 nucleotides are TGTGCCAGCAGCTTGGCGGGGGCCGGGGGGATGAATGAGCAGTTCTTC. Protein product: CASSLAGAGGMNEQFF.

This clonotype was detected many times. The V call is TRBV6-9, the J call TRBJ2-7, with 12 bases lining up with TRBD2. Germline V gene sequence: CDR1 MNHGY, CDR2 SVAAGI. Losses at the gene ends were 10 bases for V and 4 bases for J; bases not matched to a gene: 8. CDR3 length: 14 residues. The CDR3 DNA sequence: TGTGCCACCTCCAGACTAGCGGGAGAGTACGAGCAGTACTTC. This codes for CATSRLAGEYEQYF.

This clonotype was recorded many times. The chain joins TRBV5-1 to TRBJ2-7, with D unresolved. Per the germline V gene, CDR1 is SGHRS and CDR2 is YFSETQ. V was shortened by 4 bases and J by 2 bases, with 10 bases between the two germline ends. The CDR3 is made up of 13 amino acids. For the CDR3, the DNA is TGCGCCAGCAGCATCATCGGGCCCTACGAGCAGTACTTC. Protein product: CASSIIGPYEQYF. Together with reference TRBV5-1 and TRBJ2-7, the CDR3 gives the full variable domain: KAGVTQTPRYLIKTRGQQVTLSCSPISGHRSVSWYQQTPGQGLQFLFEYFSETQRNKGNFPGRFSGRQFSNSRSEMNVSTLELGDSALYLCASSIIGPYEQYFGPGTRLTVT.

The table lists this clonotype with many counts. This sequence joins TRBV2 and TRBJ2-3; 7 positions agree with TRBD2. This CDR3 is built from 15 residues. Unmatched junction bases numbered 10, after V lost 8 bases and J lost 2 bases. CDR1 and CDR2 from the germline V gene are SNHLY and FYNNEI. The DNA of the CDR3 is TGTGCCAGCCAGAAAGAGACTAGCTTCACAGATACGCAGTATTTT. Its protein product is CASQKETSFTDTQYF.

The chain combines TRBV19 with TRBJ1-5; tentative D call: TRBD1 (5 bases). CDR3 length equals 14 residues. Germline V gene lookup returns CDR1 LNHDA and CDR2 SQIVND (reference sequence). Trimming took off 6 bases at V and 0 bases at J, with 9 bases between the two ends. Written as DNA, the CDR3 is TGTGCCAGTAGGAGGGACTATAGCAATCAGCCCCAGCATTTT. It translates to CASRRDYSNQPQHF.

In its sample, this clonotype was seen many times. V and J are TRBV7-9 and TRBJ1-1; 7 bases map to TRBD1. V shed 6 bases, J shed 5 bases, and the junction held 12 bases outside the gene matches. Germline CDR1 is SEHNR and CDR2 is FQNEAQ (reference sequence). CDR3 length equals 15 residues. The CDR3, as DNA: TGTGCCAGCAGACACAAGGACAGGCTAGGGACTGAAGCTTTCTTT. It encodes CASRHKDRLGTEAFF.

This chain connects TRBV9 to TRBJ2-7; 11 nucleotides line up with TRBD2. Trimming at V came to 3 bases and at J to 2 bases, leaving 1 base not matched to a gene. CDR3 length: 14 residues. Germline V lookup: CDR1 SGDLS, CDR2 YYNGEE. The CDR3: CASSGTSGPYEQYF. As DNA, the CDR3 is TGTGCCAGCAGCGGGACTAGCGGGCCCTACGAGCAGTACTTC.